This note documents a single TCR beta chain sequence. The antigen it recognizes is unknown. Sequence at one end of the junction differs from germline and may be a read error. Without any cell sorting, total RNA and DNA were co-extracted from about 20-30 mg of bulk tissue using the AllPrep DNA/RNA mini kit. Between November 2015 and 2016, roughly five patients in China with histopathologically diagnosed primary liver carcinoma had surgical resection. At the time of sampling, the patients were treatment-naive and had chronic HBV infection. Five spatially separated regions were sampled per tumor: superior, inferior, left-lateral and right-lateral poles, plus the tumor centre. Histological examination found more than 75% viable tumor cells in every tumor sample. Each fresh piece of tumor and adjacent tissue was cut in two, with one half stored in RNAlater at -80 degrees C and the other half sent for histology.

Taken from cysteine to phenylalanine, the CDR3 has 16 residues. Only CDR3 DNA remains: 48 bases, in frame from the first base. In the germline V gene, CDR1 corresponds to LGHNA and CDR2 to YNFKEQ. The sample belongs to a study of tumor-infiltrating lymphocytes in primary liver carcinoma (dated by TCRdb to 2017 to 2019). For the wider study: Of the five patients (three men and two women, aged 30 to 69 years), four had hepatocellular carcinoma and one had combined HCC and intrahepatic cholangiocarcinoma. The five patients had tumors of stage T1-T3 N0M0, with maximum diameters ranging from about 4 to 11 cm. Samples yielded roughly 3.65 to 7.5 million productive TCRbeta reads; read depth did not differ significantly between tissue types. Across five regions of each liver tumor, along with adjacent normal tissue and blood, the study brought together TCRbeta repertoire sequencing, expression microarrays and whole-exome sequencing. A total of some 35 specimens from 5 patients went through TCRbeta repertoire sequencing, namely 25 tumor regions, 5 adjacent noncancerous liver tissues and 5 peripheral blood samples. Agilent mRNA microarray profiling was performed on the 25 tumor region samples to relate TCRbeta repertoire diversity to the local molecular phenotype. High reproducibility was observed for the technical replicate repertoires, with mean shared-clone rates about 0.89 and correlation coefficients above 0.95. Overall study results and their limits: Just about 7.5-24% of top clones turned up in all five regions of a tumor, which suggests spatial heterogeneity among tumor-infiltrating T cells. Bulk unsorted samples precluded comparing CD4+ and CD8+ T cell repertoires. Consistent with antigen-driven expansion, pairs of tumor regions showed higher repertoire overlap (mean around 36%) than either tumor-adjacent pairs (approximately 17%) or tumor-blood pairs (about 14%). With just a few patients in the study, the authors point out that the findings should be validated in a larger study. The top 250 clones made up a significantly larger repertoire fraction in tumors than in blood (p = 0.039). Because sequencing covered only the TCR beta chain and unpaired alpha chains were not captured, true repertoire diversity is likely underestimated.

Starting from approximately 0.5 ug total RNA, TCRbeta-specific cDNA was produced by reverse transcription with a constant-region primer and ProtoScript II reverse transcriptase. The TCRbeta libraries were prepared through three rounds of nested multiplex PCR following a slightly modified ARM-PCR procedure. Each of the first two PCR rounds ran for approximately 9 cycles using multiplex TRBV1-TRBV30 forward primers together with a Cbeta reverse primer. Sample barcodes and Illumina adapters were added in a final 25-cycle PCR with Deep VentR polymerase. Before sequencing, amplicons between 200 and 500 bp were purified from gel using a QIAquick gel extraction kit. An Illumina HiSeq 2500 was used to sequence the TCRbeta amplicons, generating 250-bp paired-end reads. The study's processing was this. To recover full CDR3 sequences, reads were quality-trimmed using Trimmomatic v0.33 and paired reads were then merged using FLASH v1.2.11. V, D and J germline segments were assigned to the rearranged TCRbeta sequences by MiGEC v1.2.1b. Clonotype statistics, along with Shannon-Wiener diversity indices, were calculated using VDJtools v1.0.0. Except for diversity analysis, only the 250 most abundant clonotypes of each sample were used in subsequent analyses to reduce sampling bias. The public reads were reprocessed in TCRdb via fastp at Q25 and MiXCR, keeping in-frame beta chains. Under each unique CDR3 protein, matching rows form one entry showing the most common genes and DNA. TCRdb's processing, not the authors' own work, is the source of the V and J calls. The sample table contains under 200,000 distinct CDR3 sequences; only one count was recorded for 70% to 90% of them. The leading ten clones occupy 15% to 20% of the sample.

The sequence is built from TRBV4-2 and TRBJ2-1, and 8 junction bases match TRBD1. The receptor comes from a man aged 40-50 years with primary liver carcinoma and hepatitis B virus infection. The sequencing input was tumor tissue from primary liver carcinoma. The CDR3 protein: CANSHAGGQENNEQFF. The nucleotides read TGTGCCAACAGCCACGCAGGGGGACAGGAGAACAATGAGCAGTTCTTC.